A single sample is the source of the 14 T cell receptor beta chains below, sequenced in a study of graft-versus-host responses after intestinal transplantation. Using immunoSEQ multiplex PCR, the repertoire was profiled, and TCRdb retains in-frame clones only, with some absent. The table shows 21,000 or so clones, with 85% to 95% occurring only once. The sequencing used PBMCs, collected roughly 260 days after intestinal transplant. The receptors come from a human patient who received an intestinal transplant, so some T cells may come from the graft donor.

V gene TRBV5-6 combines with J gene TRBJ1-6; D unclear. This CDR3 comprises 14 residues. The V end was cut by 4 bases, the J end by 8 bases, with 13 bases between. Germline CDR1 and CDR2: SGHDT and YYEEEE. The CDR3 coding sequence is TGTGCCAGCAGCATCGGACGGAACGATTCACCCCTCCACTTT. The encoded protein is CASSIGRNDSPLHF.

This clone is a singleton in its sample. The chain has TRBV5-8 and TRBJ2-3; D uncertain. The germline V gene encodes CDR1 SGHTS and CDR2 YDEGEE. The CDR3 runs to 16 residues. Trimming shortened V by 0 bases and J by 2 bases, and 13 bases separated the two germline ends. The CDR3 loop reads CASSLALALITDTQYF. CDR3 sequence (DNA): TGTGCCAGCAGCTTGGCTCTCGCGCTGATCACAGATACGCAGTATTTT.

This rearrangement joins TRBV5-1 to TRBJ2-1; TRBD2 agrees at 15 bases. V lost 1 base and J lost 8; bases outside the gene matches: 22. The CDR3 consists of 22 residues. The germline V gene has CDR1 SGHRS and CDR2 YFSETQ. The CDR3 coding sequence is TGCGCCAGCAGCTTGTCAGTGCCGGGACTAGCGGGAGGATATAAAGCGTTCGATGAGCAGTTCTTC. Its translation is CASSLSVPGLAGGYKAFDEQFF. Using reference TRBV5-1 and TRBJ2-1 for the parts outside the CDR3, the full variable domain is KAGVTQTPRYLIKTRGQQVTLSCSPISGHRSVSWYQQTPGQGLQFLFEYFSETQRNKGNFPGRFSGRQFSNSRSEMNVSTLELGDSALYLCASSLSVPGLAGGYKAFDEQFFGPGTRLTVL.

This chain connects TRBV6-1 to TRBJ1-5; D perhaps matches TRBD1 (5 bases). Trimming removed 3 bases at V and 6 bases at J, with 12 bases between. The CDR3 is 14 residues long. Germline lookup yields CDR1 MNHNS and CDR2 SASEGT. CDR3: CASSDLQGAQPQHF. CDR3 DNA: TGTGCCAGCAGTGATTTGCAGGGTGCTCAGCCCCAGCATTTT.

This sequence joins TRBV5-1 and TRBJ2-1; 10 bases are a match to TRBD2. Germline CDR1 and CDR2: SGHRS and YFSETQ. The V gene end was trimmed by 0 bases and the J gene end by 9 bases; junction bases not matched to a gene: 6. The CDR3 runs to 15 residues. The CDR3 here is CASSLEAGGPVEQFF. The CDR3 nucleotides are TGCGCCAGCAGCTTGGAAGCGGGAGGGCCTGTTGAGCAGTTCTTC.

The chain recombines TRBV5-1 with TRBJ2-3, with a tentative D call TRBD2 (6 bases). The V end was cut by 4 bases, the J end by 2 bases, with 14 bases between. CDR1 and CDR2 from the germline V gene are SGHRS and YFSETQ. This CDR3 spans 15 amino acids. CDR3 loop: CASSLSGDHTDTQYF. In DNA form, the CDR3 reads TGCGCCAGCAGCCTTAGCGGCGACCACACAGATACGCAGTATTTT. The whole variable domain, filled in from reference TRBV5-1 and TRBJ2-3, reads KAGVTQTPRYLIKTRGQQVTLSCSPISGHRSVSWYQQTPGQGLQFLFEYFSETQRNKGNFPGRFSGRQFSNSRSEMNVSTLELGDSALYLCASSLSGDHTDTQYFGPGTRLTVL.

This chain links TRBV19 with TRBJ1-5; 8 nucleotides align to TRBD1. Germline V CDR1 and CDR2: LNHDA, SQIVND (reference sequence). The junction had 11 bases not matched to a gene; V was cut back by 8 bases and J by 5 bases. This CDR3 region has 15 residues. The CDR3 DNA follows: TGTGCCAGTGGGTGGACAGGGTCTCCGGATCAGCCCCAGCATTTT. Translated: CASGWTGSPDQPQHF.

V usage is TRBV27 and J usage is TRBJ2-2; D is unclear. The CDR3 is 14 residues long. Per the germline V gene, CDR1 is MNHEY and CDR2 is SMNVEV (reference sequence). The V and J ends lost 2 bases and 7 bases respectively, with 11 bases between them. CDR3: CASSLLLPVGELFF. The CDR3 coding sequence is TGTGCCAGCAGTTTACTTCTCCCCGTCGGGGAGCTGTTTTTT.

As DNA, the CDR3 is TGTGCCAGCAGTTTAGTGGGTTCCTCCTACGAGCAGTACTTC. As protein: CASSLVGSSYEQYF. The J gene is TRBJ2-7, the V gene TRBV28; unclear D gene. V lost 2 bases and J lost 0, with 8 bases in between. CDR1 is MDHEN, CDR2 SYDVKM, per germline. There are 14 residues in the CDR3. The full variable domain, in which reference TRBV28 and TRBJ2-7 provide the parts outside the CDR3, is DVKVTQSSRYLVKRTGEKVFLECVQDMDHENMFWYRQDPGLGLRLIYFSYDVKMKEKGDIPEGYSVSREKKERFSLILESASTNQTSMYLCASSLVGSSYEQYFGPGTRLTVT.

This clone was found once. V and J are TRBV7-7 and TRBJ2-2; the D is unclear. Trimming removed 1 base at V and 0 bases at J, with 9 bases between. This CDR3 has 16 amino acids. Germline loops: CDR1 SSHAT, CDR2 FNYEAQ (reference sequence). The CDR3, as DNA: TGTGCCAGCAGCTTAGATCAGATCGCGAACACCGGGGAGCTGTTTTTT. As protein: CASSLDQIANTGELFF.

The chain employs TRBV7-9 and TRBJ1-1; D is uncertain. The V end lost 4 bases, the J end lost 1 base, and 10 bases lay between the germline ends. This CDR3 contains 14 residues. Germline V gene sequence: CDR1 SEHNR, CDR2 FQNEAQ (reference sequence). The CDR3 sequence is CASSWTGENTEAFF. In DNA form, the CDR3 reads TGTGCCAGCAGCTGGACCGGGGAGAACACTGAAGCTTTCTTT. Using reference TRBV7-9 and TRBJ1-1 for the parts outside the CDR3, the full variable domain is DTGVSQNPRHKITKRGQNVTFRCDPISEHNRLYWYRQTLGQGPEFLTYFQNEAQLEKSRLLSDRFSAERPKGSFSTLEIQRTEQGDSAMYLCASSWTGENTEAFFGQGTRLTVV.

In nucleotides, the CDR3 is TGCGCCAGCAGCCAACCGTCAGACGGAAATAACTATGGCTACACCTTC. Its translation is CASSQPSDGNNYGYTF. This chain uses TRBV4-1 with TRBJ1-2, with D hard to call. Trimming pared 2 bases from V and 1 base from J, leaving 14 bases between. This CDR3 spans 16 amino acids. The V gene's germline CDR1 is MGHRA and CDR2 YSYEKL.

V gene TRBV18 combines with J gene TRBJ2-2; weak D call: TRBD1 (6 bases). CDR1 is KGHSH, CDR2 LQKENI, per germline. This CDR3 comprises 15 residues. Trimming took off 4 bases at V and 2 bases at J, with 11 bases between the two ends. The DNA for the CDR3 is TGTGCCAGCTCACAAAAGGGGGTAAACACCGGGGAGCTGTTTTTT. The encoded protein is CASSQKGVNTGELFF.

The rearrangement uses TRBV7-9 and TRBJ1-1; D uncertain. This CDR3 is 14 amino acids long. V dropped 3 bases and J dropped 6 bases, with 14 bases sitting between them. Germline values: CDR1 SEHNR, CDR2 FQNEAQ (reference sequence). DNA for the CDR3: TGTGCCAGCAGCTTTAAGGGCCAAGAGGCTGAAGCTTTCTTT. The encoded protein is CASSFKGQEAEAFF.